This TCR beta chain emerged from a study of shared clonotypes between healthy human individuals. Only in-frame clones appear in the TCRdb table, and some are missing; sequencing was by immunoSEQ multiplex PCR. The sample yields about 1.5 million clones, around 97% seen once. Sequences were obtained from naive CD4+ T cells sorted from blood. The subset: CD45RA+ positively selected. This sequence was found in a young man in good health.

Here the CDR3 reads CASRSGTIGANVLTF. The CDR3 DNA reads as TGTGCCAGCAGGTCCGGGACAATCGGGGCCAACGTCCTGACTTTC. This sequence joins TRBV27 and TRBJ2-6; D is perhaps TRBD1 (6 bases). Germline assignment: CDR1 MNHEY and CDR2 SMNVEV (reference sequence). The germline V and J ends were trimmed by 6 bases and 4 bases, with 13 bases remaining between them. CDR3 length: 15 amino acids.